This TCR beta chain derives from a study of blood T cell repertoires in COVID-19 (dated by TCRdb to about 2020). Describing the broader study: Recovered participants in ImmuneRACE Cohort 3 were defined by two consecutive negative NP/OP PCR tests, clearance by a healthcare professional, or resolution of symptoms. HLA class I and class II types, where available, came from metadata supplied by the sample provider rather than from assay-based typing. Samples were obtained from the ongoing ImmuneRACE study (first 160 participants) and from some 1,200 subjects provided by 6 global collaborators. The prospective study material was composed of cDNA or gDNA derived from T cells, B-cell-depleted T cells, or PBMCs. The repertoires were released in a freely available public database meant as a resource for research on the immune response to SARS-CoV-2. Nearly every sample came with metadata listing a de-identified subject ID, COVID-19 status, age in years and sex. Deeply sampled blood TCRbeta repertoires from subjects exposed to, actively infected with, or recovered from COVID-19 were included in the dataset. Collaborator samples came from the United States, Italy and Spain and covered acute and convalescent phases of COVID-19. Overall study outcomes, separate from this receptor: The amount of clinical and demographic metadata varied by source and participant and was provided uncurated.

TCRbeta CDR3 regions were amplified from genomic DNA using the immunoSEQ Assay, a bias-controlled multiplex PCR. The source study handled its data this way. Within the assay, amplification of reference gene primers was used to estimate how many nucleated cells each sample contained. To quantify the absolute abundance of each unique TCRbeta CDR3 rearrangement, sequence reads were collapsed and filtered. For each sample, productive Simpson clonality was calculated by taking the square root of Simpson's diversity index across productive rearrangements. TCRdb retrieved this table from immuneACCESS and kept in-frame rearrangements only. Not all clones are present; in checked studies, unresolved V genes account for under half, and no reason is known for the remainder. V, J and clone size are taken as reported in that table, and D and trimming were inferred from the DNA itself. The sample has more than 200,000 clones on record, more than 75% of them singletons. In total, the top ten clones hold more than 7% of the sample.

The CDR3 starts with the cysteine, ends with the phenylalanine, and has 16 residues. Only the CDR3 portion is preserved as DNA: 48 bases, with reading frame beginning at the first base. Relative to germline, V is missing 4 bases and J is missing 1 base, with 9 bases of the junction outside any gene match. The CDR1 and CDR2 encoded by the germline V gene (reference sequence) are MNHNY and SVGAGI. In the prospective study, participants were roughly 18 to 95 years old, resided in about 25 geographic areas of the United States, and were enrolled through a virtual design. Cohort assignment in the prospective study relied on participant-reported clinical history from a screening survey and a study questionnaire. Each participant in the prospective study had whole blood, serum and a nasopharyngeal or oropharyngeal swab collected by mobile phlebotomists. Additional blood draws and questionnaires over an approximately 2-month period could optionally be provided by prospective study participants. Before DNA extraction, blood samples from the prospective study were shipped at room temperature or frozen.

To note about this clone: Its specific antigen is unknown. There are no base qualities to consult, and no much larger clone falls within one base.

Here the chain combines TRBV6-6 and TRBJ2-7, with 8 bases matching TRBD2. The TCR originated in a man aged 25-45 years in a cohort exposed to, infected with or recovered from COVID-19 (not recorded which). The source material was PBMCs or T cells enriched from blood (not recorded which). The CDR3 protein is CASSSTTSGPSYEQYF. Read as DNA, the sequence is TGTGCCAGCAGTTCCACCACTAGCGGTCCGTCCTACGAGCAGTACTTC.